The source of this T cell receptor (beta chain) is a study of cytomegalovirus exposure and HLA in healthy donors (dated by TCRdb to the late 2010s). Context from the whole study: An earlier analysis of approximately 550 of the donors reported approximately 300 Gb of sequence data and more than 90 million unique TCR beta sequences from about 179 million T cells. On average, roughly 240,000 unique TCR beta nucleotide sequences were sequenced per donor among some 420 genotyped donors of the cohort, with 15% to 20% of those sequences being non-productive. Donor age, sex, ethnicity and CMV serostatus were collected together with the repertoire data. Because of strong linkage in the cohort, roughly five DR-DQ haplotypes were treated as single units for association and clustering. Every repertoire in the discovery cohort had been generated on one and the same sequencing platform. The aim of the study was to test whether cataloging public T cell receptors could identify signatures of past pathogen exposure. In addition to the first cohort of hundreds of subjects, a separate validation cohort of 100 to 150 different subjects was used. The genetic ancestry cluster associated with self-reported Caucasian donors included 80% to 90% of the 398 genotyped donors. High-throughput TCR immunosequencing, statistical association of individual TCRs with disease status, and machine learning were combined to predict cytomegalovirus infection status. The study used immunosequencing to profile the T cell repertoires of 600 to 850 subjects and linked those repertoires to cytomegalovirus serostatus. An early release covering approximately 600 HLA-typed donors comprised approximately 300 gigabases of sequencing data and 65 million to 100 million unique TCR sequences. Typing coverage varied by locus: about 620-630 donors for A, B, C, DRB1 and DQB1; roughly 500 for DQA1; around 570 for DPA1; roughly 450 for DPB1. Rather than using new phenotypic data, the later analysis identified candidate immune exposures from TCR beta sequences and from how often those sequences occurred across donors. An earlier analysis of 587 of the donors used high-throughput TCR beta sequencing to judge whether each TCR beta V gene segment behaved as functional or pseudogenic. In a later genetic analysis, genome-wide SNP genotypes for about three fifths of the 666 donors were used, and that subset was treated as a discovery cohort. Class I and class II HLA loci were covered by the typing at four-digit resolution. A later analysis re-examined previously published TCR beta repertoires from hundreds of donors and added high-resolution HLA genotyping to investigate patterns of TCR occurrence.

Findings and caveats that apply to the study as a whole: A further reported finding was that TCR beta sequences accurately predicted the HLA-A and HLA-B alleles for most subjects in the first cohort. HLA typing was unavailable for some donors at each locus, so association tests used only the typed subset. Compared with the roughly 720-donor mean, donors in an Asian-associated ancestry cluster had fewer N-insertions in productive TCRs, according to a later genetic analysis. A later analysis found that most CMV-associated TCR beta chains appeared HLA-restricted, with HLA associations seemingly driven largely by CMV exposure. A total of fewer than 200 TCR beta chains were listed by the study as associated with cytomegalovirus. According to a later analysis, parvovirus B19, influenza, CMV and Epstein-Barr virus appeared linked to several top co-occurrence clusters. Sequencing depth was assumed to be roughly uniform across donors in the presence/absence analyses, though that assumption may not hold. In a later analysis, HLA-associated TCR beta chains were found to be more clonally expanded and to have lower generation probabilities than equally common non-associated chains. Linkage disequilibrium might explain the correlated functional status among segregating V segments, but an unknown experimental factor could not be ruled out. The classifier was reported to diagnose cytomegalovirus status with high specificity and sensitivity in both the original and validation cohorts. The only immune exposure information available for the cohort was CMV serostatus. A group of highly shared sequence variants was considered likely to be a technical artifact of the sequencing pipeline. In a later analysis, the rate of TCR association differed among HLA loci, with DRB1 alleles having the most associated TCRs and HLA-C alleles having the fewest. A later analysis associated roughly 17,000 TCR beta sequences with specific HLA alleles at a false discovery rate of 0.05. Only TCR beta chains were sequenced in this cohort, and the absence of alpha or paired-chain data limited detectable features. The authors suggested that the approach could potentially be extended to other disease states and immunological phenotypes. The earlier analysis of a few hundred of the donors excluded 15 to 20 rarely observed V segments, including chromosome 9 orphons, because counts were too low. When HLA alleles, especially DR and DQ, strongly co-occurred, attributing TCR associations to individual alleles was difficult. In vitro tests confirmed that three of the cytomegalovirus-associated TCR beta chains recognize cytomegalovirus antigens. Most TCR sequences were seen in very few donors, while some public TCRs were found in many individuals. An association between a missense DCLRE1C variant and V-gene and J-gene trimming of TCR beta chains was found in a later genetic analysis and replicated in an independent cohort. An earlier analysis of approximately 590 of the donors showed that most TCR beta V segments appeared in productive rearrangements either about 87% or about 30% of the time, which broadly matched IMGT annotations.

In total, around 600 healthy bone marrow donors made up the cohort. At the time of sampling, every cohort member was nominally healthy, though immune exposures that went unrecorded were likely present. The donor was CMV seropositive and belonged to the group of 250 to 300 seropositive cohort members. Each donor provided a peripheral blood sample, and peripheral blood mononuclear cells were used for TCR beta sequencing. The Qiagen DNeasy Blood Extraction Kit was used to extract genomic DNA from the blood cell samples. With respect to this clone: Its antigen specificity is not known. No quality values exist for individual bases; no much larger clone is one base distant.

The library was prepared using the immunoSEQ multiplex PCR assay. For the multiplex PCR, a mixture combining 60 forward primers for TCR Vbeta segments and 13 reverse primers for TCR Jbeta segments was used. A multiplex PCR assay on genomic DNA amplified the CDR3 region of rearranged TCR beta genes. On the Illumina HiSeq System, the amplified TCR beta libraries were sequenced as 87-base-pair reads. On the study's bioinformatics: In a later analysis, tens of millions of unique TCR beta chains were counted across the 500 to 850 repertoires, and approximately 11 million of these chains were shared by at least two donors. Raw reads were error-corrected and collapsed into unique sequences with a nearest-neighbor algorithm that merged closely related sequences to remove PCR and sequencing errors. To assign V, D and J gene segments, CDR3 sequences were aligned to IMGT reference sequences. Each retained sequence needed at least a six-nucleotide match to both a V gene segment and a J gene segment. Rearrangements were classified as productive when the CDR3 lacked stop codons and remained in frame with V and J, and all other rearrangements were classified as non-productive. Following IMGT convention, CDR3 was defined as the stretch from the second conserved V-encoded cysteine to the conserved J-encoded phenylalanine. The earlier analysis of 500 to 750 of the donors excluded any sequence lacking an unambiguous match to a single V gene segment. An earlier analysis of about 590 of the donors classified V segments as functional when productive rearrangements were above 56.7% and as segregating when the standard deviation between donors was above 5%. A statistical classification framework was built for diagnosing cytomegalovirus status from the catalog of TCR beta chain sequences. In a later analysis, TCR nucleotide sequences were compared against IMGT/GENE-DB human TR gene sequences so that V and J genes could be assigned. A later analysis assigned CDR3 sequences and most-parsimonious VDJ recombination scenarios with the TCRdist pipeline. In a later analysis, every TCR beta chain was defined by the combination of its CDR3 amino acid sequence and its V-gene family, and reads without a unique V-gene family were dropped. A later analysis removed 600 or so highly shared, low-generation-probability nucleotide sequences to deal with suspected cross-contamination and a sequencing artifact. In a later analysis, a clonal expansion index was calculated for each public chain from normalized within-repertoire ranks of inferred template counts. A later analysis computed generation probabilities with a VDJ recombination model fitted to out-of-frame rearrangements, and checked the results against IGoR. In a later analysis, TCR-TCR, TCR-HLA and TCR-CMV co-occurrence was scored with hypergeometric tests, and a repertoire-size bias correction was applied to TCR pairs. A later analysis estimated false discovery rates by permuting HLA or CMV assignments 20 times. In a later analysis, co-occurring TCRs were grouped using DBSCAN, with TCRdist sequence similarity added in when clustering inside HLA-allele-positive subsets. Repertoires with fewer than 30,000 or more than 120,000 public chains were left out of co-occurrence clustering, as were four to six repertoires with anomalous nucleotide sharing. As stored in TCRdb, this immuneACCESS dataset retains in-frame rearrangements with V and J assigned. A fraction of the clones does not appear; measured against another copy, unresolved V genes explain less than half of the discrepancy, and the remainder lacks a known reason. D and trimming were read from the DNA, whereas the V and J calls and clone size are those reported in that table. Across this sample there are around 200,000 clones, with more than 75% seen only once. The biggest ten clones account for nearly 6% of the sample.

The sample taken for sequencing was PBMCs. The clonotype originates from a middle-aged man in good health and CMV-seropositive.

The CDR3 reads CASSQGTGEAFF. Read as DNA, the sequence is TGCGCCAGCAGCCAAGGGACAGGGGAAGCTTTCTTT. The chain is made from TRBV5-1 and TRBJ1-1; 9 central nucleotides agree with TRBD1. From the germline V gene, CDR1 is SGHRS and CDR2 is YFSETQ. V is cut back by 4 bases and J by 8 bases, with 3 bases in the junction unmatched. The CDR3 measures 12 amino acids from cysteine to phenylalanine. Here the CDR3 DNA is all that survives: 36 bases in frame from base 1.